This TCR beta chain was profiled in a study of T cells in Graves' hyperthyroidism and ophthalmopathy. Study results and limitations: Blood also carried most thyroid clonotypes expanded above 0.001.

The CDR3 regions of TCR beta were amplified from RNA transcripts. Carried out on the TCR CDR3, a first-round RT-PCR used the HTBI primer set. TCRdb analysed the multiplex PCR reads with MiXCR anew, one entry per CDR3 protein. This table holds 400,000 to 600,000 distinct CDR3 sequences, about 16% found once. The CDR3 totals 19 residues. The trim removed 0 bases at V and 0 bases at J, leaving 15 bases unmatched. The germline CDR1 and CDR2 sequences are SQVTM and ANQGSEA. In the case of this clonotype: Its antigen remains unidentified.

The receptor was derived from a woman in her twenties or thirties with Graves' ophthalmopathy. The chain carries TRBV29-1 and TRBJ2-5; 8 bases agree with TRBD1. Sequences were obtained from blood. The CDR3 sequence is CSVEDLKAGGVWYQETQYF. The CDR3 bases are TGCAGCGTTGAAGATCTTAAGGCAGGGGGCGTGTGGTACCAAGAGACCCAGTACTTC.